These T cell receptor beta chains were read from a single sample in a study of T-cell memory formation after mild COVID-19. TCRdb analysed the 5' RACE reads with MiXCR anew, one entry per CDR3 protein. The repertoire consists of about 160,000 distinct CDR3 sequences, with around 30% occurring once and the leading ten covering approximately 12%. The sequenced sample consisted of PBMCs or a T cell subset sorted from them (not recorded which). Source of these receptors: an adult woman who had mild COVID-19 (a few samples of this study predate the infection). Cell type and time point are not known. CDR3s include the opening cysteine and the closing phenylalanine or tryptophan. A D gene is named only where the DNA matches it firmly. Size is stated for part of the rows, as once, few or many counts, or as a class when the clone is expanded.

d_call,v_call,j_call,clone_size,cdr3_length,cdr3_nt,cdr3_aa
TRBD2,TRBV27,TRBJ2-7,NA,16,TGTGCCAGCAGTTTGGTTGGAGCGGGGGCACACTACGAGCAGTACTTC,CASSLVGAGAHYEQYF
TRBD1,TRBV7-2,TRBJ2-3,few,15,TGTGCCAGCAGCTTAGTTCCCGGACAGGCCGATACGCAGTATTTT,CASSLVPGQADTQYF
TRBD1,TRBV5-4,TRBJ2-3,NA,15,TGTGCCAGCAGCATCCTTACAGGGGGCACAGATACGCAGTATTTT,CASSILTGGTDTQYF
TRBD1,TRBV5-5,TRBJ2-5,many,14,TGTGCCAGCAGCTGGACAGGGACCCCAGGGACCCAGTACTTC,CASSWTGTPGTQYF
TRBD2,TRBV7-3,TRBJ2-3,few,16,TGTGCCAGCAGCTTAAATAGCGGGGGTTCTTCAGATACGCAGTATTTT,CASSLNSGGSSDTQYF
TRBD1,TRBV9,TRBJ1-6,few,18,TGTGCCAGCAGCGTAGAAGCGCGGTCGGGGACAGCTAGTTTCACCCTCCACTTT,CASSVEARSGTASFTLHF
TRBD1,TRBV18,TRBJ2-7,NA,18,TGTGCCAGCTCACCACCTTTACGGACAGGGAAGAGGACTCACGAGCAGTACTTC,CASSPPLRTGKRTHEQYF
TRBD1,TRBV19,TRBJ1-2,NA,15,TGTGCCAGTAGTTCCGAGACGACAGGGTACGGTGGCTACACCTTC,CASSSETTGYGGYTF
NA,TRBV9,TRBJ1-2,few,15,TGTGCCAGCAGCGTCGACAGTTTGTCTAACTATGGCTACACCTTC,CASSVDSLSNYGYTF
NA,TRBV20-1,TRBJ2-6,once,18,TGCAGTGCTAGAGGAGGGTGGGGCAGCGGCTCTGGGGCCAACGTCCTGACTTTC,CSARGGWGSGSGANVLTF
NA,TRBV29-1,TRBJ2-1,few,16,TGCAGCGTCGGAAGGGGAGCGCAGGGGAGACTCAATGAGCAGTTCTTC,CSVGRGAQGRLNEQFF
NA,TRBV18,TRBJ2-3,many,16,TGTGCCAGCTCATCCGAAACCATGGGACCAACAGATACGCAGTATTTT,CASSSETMGPTDTQYF
TRBD1,TRBV5-1,TRBJ1-6,NA,16,TGCGCCAGCAGCTTCAGGGGACAGGGCTATAATTCACCCCTCCACTTT,CASSFRGQGYNSPLHF
NA,TRBV7-9,TRBJ1-6,NA,14,TGTGCCAGCAGCGTGAGCGGGAATAATTCACCCCTCCACTTT,CASSVSGNNSPLHF
NA,TRBV12-3/TRBV12-4,TRBJ2-6,NA,14,TGTGCCAGCAGTCGTAGCTCTGGGGCCAACGTCCTGACTTTC,CASSRSSGANVLTF
NA,TRBV29-1,TRBJ1-1,NA,11,TGCAGCGTTGGGAGGGGAATCGAAGCTTTCTTT,CSVGRGIEAFF
TRBD1,TRBV5-1,TRBJ2-7,few,14,TGCGCCAGCAGCTATGGGGACAGGCGACCCGAGCAGTACTTC,CASSYGDRRPEQYF
NA,TRBV6-2/TRBV6-3,TRBJ2-3,NA,11,TGTGCCAGCAGTCTGGGGGACTCGCAGTATTTT,CASSLGDSQYF
NA,TRBV7-3,TRBJ2-1,NA,13,TGTGCCAGCAGCCGAGACGGGTACGGGGAGCAGTTCTTC,CASSRDGYGEQFF
NA,TRBV24-1,TRBJ2-2,few,18,TGTGCCACCAGTGATTGGCGACAGCCCCTTTCGAACACCGGGGAGCTGTTTTTT,CATSDWRQPLSNTGELFF
TRBD1,TRBV15,TRBJ1-2,NA,17,TGTGCCACCAGCAGAGATCCCCTTACAGGGGGCTCGGAAGGCTACACCTTC,CATSRDPLTGGSEGYTF
NA,TRBV10-3,TRBJ2-7,few,14,TGTGCCATCAGTGAGAGGGCAGGGGAGGACGAGCAGTACTTC,CAISERAGEDEQYF
TRBD2,TRBV20-1,TRBJ2-1,many,17,TGCAGTGCTAGAGCCTCCCTTGGGAGCGGGGGAAATAATGAGCAGTTCTTC,CSARASLGSGGNNEQFF
NA,TRBV9,TRBJ2-3,few,16,TGTGCCAGCAGCGTAGGTCCGGGAGTGGGCACAGATACGCAGTATTTT,CASSVGPGVGTDTQYF
NA,TRBV11-3,TRBJ2-1,NA,14,TGTGCCAGCAGCCCACAGCAGGTAACGGGTGAGCAGTTCTTC,CASSPQQVTGEQFF
NA,TRBV5-6,TRBJ2-2,NA,16,TGTGCCAGCAGCTTGTATTACGGGGGCGGCACCGGGGAGCTGTTTTTT,CASSLYYGGGTGELFF
NA,TRBV11-2,TRBJ2-7,few,10,TGTGCCAGCAGTACGTACGAGCAGTACTTC,CASSTYEQYF
NA,TRBV5-1,TRBJ2-4,NA,16,TGCGCCAGCAGCTTGGAGGGACGCCTCTTCAAAAACATTCAGTACTTC,CASSLEGRLFKNIQYF
NA,TRBV20-1,TRBJ2-5,NA,13,TGCAGTGCTGACCGGGACGGACAAGAGACCCAGTACTTC,CSADRDGQETQYF
NA,TRBV7-9,TRBJ1-1,few,13,TGTGCCAGCAGCCGGACAGCCAACACTGAAGCTTTCTTT,CASSRTANTEAFF
TRBD1,TRBV12-3/TRBV12-4,TRBJ2-1,NA,16,TGTGCCAGCAGAAACCCCGGGACAGGGGGCTTCCTGGGGCAGTTCTTC,CASRNPGTGGFLGQFF
TRBD2,TRBV20-1,TRBJ2-3,few,17,TGCAGTGCCTTAAGAATCGGGAGCGGGAGAGTCACAGATACGCAGTATTTT,CSALRIGSGRVTDTQYF
NA,TRBV7-9,TRBJ1-2,NA,13,TGTGCCAGCAGCACGCGGGGCTGGGATGGCTACACCTTC,CASSTRGWDGYTF
NA,TRBV5-4,TRBJ2-5,NA,16,TGTGCCAGCAGCTTGGGCGGGCCTGGGTTTGAAGAGACCCAGTACTTC,CASSLGGPGFEETQYF
NA,TRBV29-1,TRBJ2-3,NA,13,TGCAGCGTTTTACCCTCTAGCACAGATACGCAGTATTTT,CSVLPSSTDTQYF
TRBD1,TRBV6-1,TRBJ2-3,few,17,TGTGCCAGCAGTCGATTCGCGGACAGGGAGGGCACAGATACGCAGTATTTT,CASSRFADREGTDTQYF
NA,TRBV30,TRBJ1-1,once,12,TGTGCCTCAGCATTTGGCCCCGCTGAAGCTTTCTTT,CASAFGPAEAFF
TRBD2,TRBV2,TRBJ2-5,few,15,TGTGCCACTCTCGACCCCAGCGGGGGAGCGGAGACCCAGTACTTC,CATLDPSGGAETQYF
NA,TRBV12-3/TRBV12-4,TRBJ2-3,NA,14,TGTGCCAGCACCATTTGGGGGGATGAAGATACGCAGTATTTT,CASTIWGDEDTQYF
TRBD1,TRBV5-1,TRBJ1-1,NA,16,TGCGCCAGCAGCTGGGGGTCAGGACAGGGGAACACTGAAGCTTTCTTT,CASSWGSGQGNTEAFF
NA,TRBV5-6,TRBJ1-1,few,12,TGTGCCAGCAGCTTAGGGTACACTGAAGCTTTCTTT,CASSLGYTEAFF
NA,TRBV6-5,TRBJ2-7,once,12,TGTGCCAGCAGTCGCGGACCCTACGAGCATTACTTC,CASSRGPYEHYF
NA,TRBV15,TRBJ1-1,NA,14,TGTGCCACCAGCAGAGATATTGGGGTTACTGAAGCTTTCTTT,CATSRDIGVTEAFF
TRBD2,TRBV20-1,TRBJ2-7,many,14,TGCAGTGCTGGGACTAGCGGGAGTCGGTACGAGCAGTACTTC,CSAGTSGSRYEQYF
TRBD1,TRBV6-1,TRBJ2-2,NA,15,TGTGCCAGCAGGTTACGTGACAGGGACACCGGGGAGCTGTTTTTT,CASRLRDRDTGELFF
TRBD2,TRBV20-1,TRBJ2-7,few,15,TGCAGTGCTAGAGACCCAGCGGGAGAATCGGACGAGCAGTACTTC,CSARDPAGESDEQYF
NA,TRBV12-3/TRBV12-4,TRBJ2-3,few,12,TGTGCCAGCAGCCCTCAGGCAGATACGCAGTATTTT,CASSPQADTQYF
TRBD2,TRBV5-1,TRBJ2-1,NA,16,TGCGCCAGCAGCAAGGGACTAGCGGGAATTGATAATGAGCAGTTCTTC,CASSKGLAGIDNEQFF
NA,TRBV6-4,TRBJ2-1,NA,16,TGTGCCAGCAGTGGAAAAGGACTATGGGGCTACAATGAGCAGTTCTTC,CASSGKGLWGYNEQFF
NA,TRBV30,TRBJ2-7,NA,12,TGTGCCTGGAGTGCGGACTCCTACGAGCAGTACTTC,CAWSADSYEQYF
TRBD1,TRBV14,TRBJ2-1,NA,17,TGTGCCAGCAGCCGAATGCCGGGACAGGGGTCCGGCAATGAGCAGTTCTTC,CASSRMPGQGSGNEQFF
NA,TRBV28,TRBJ2-5,NA,11,TGTGCCAGCAAAGAGAAAGAGACCCAGTACTTC,CASKEKETQYF